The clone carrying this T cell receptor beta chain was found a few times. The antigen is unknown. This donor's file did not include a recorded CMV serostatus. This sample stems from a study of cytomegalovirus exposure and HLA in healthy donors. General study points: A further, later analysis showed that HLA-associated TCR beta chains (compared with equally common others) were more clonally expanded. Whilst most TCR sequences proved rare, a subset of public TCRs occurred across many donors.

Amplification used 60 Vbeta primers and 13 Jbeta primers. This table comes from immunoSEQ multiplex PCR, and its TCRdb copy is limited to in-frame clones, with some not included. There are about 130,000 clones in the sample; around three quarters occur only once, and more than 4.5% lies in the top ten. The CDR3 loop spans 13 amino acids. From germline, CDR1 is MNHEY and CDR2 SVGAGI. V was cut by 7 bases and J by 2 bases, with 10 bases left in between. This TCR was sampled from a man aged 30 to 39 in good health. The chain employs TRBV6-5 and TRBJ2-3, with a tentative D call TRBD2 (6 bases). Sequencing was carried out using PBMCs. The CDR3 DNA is TGTGCCAGCAACCGGGACTCCACAGATACGCAGTATTTT. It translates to CASNRDSTDTQYF.